The sequence of this TCR beta chain was determined in a study of human T cells and chemical hapten exposure. Study overall: After 6 days, upper back 0.01% DPC patch tests were scored. The patient population, which was mostly female, had alopecia areata, totalis or universalis. Mainly, slight library volume differences in the pool made TCR yields vary.

As for time point: patch test 2, 6 weeks after DPC sensitization. Treatment: therapeutic diphenylcyclopropenone sensitization with weekly scalp DPC. Germline loops: CDR1 SGHRS, CDR2 YFSETQ. The CDR3 loop spans 20 amino acids. Trimming cost V 0 bases and J 0 bases; bases outside gene matches: 9. Individual cDNA molecules in this library carried unique molecular identifiers. TCRdb itself ran the RACE reads through MiXCR, one entry per CDR3 protein. The sample yields tens of thousands of distinct CDR3 sequences, approximately 10% seen once. This material consisted of whole blood, taken in connection with sensitization to the hapten diphenylcyclopropenone (DPC). The sequence was obtained from a man between 40 and 49 years old with alopecia areata. Some clones in this sample may be carry-over from other donors' samples. The chain has TRBV5-1 and TRBJ2-3, with TRBD2 identical over 14 bases. The CDR3 spells CASSLDWGTSGRISTDTQYF. The CDR3 coding sequence is TGCGCCAGCAGCTTGGATTGGGGGACTAGCGGGAGAATAAGCACAGATACGCAGTATTTT.